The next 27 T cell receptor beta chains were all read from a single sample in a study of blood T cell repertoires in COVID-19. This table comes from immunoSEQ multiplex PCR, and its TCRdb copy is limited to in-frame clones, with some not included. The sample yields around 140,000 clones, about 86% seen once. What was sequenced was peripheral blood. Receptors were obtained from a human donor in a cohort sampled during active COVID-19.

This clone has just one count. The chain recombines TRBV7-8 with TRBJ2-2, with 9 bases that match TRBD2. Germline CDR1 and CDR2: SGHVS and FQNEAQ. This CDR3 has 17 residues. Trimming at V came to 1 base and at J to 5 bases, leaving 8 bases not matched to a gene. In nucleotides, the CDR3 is TGTGCCAGCAGCTTAGGCAGGGGACTAGCCCCAACCGGGGAGCTGTTTTTT. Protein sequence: CASSLGRGLAPTGELFF.

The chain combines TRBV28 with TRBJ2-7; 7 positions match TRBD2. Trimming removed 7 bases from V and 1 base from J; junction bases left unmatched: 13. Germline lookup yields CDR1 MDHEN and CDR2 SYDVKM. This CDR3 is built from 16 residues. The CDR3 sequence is CASTRITSETSYEQYF. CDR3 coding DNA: TGTGCCAGCACCCGGATTACTAGCGAAACGTCCTACGAGCAGTACTTC.

CDR3 sequence (DNA): TGTGCCAGCAGCTGGGACGCGGGAGAAGGTTACGAGCAGTACTTC. Its protein is CASSWDAGEGYEQYF. The chain employs TRBV7-9 and TRBJ2-7; 7 nucleotides line up with TRBD2. The germline V gene has CDR1 SEHNR and CDR2 FQNEAQ (reference sequence). V trimming: 4 bases; J trimming: 4 bases; junction bases outside the gene matches: 10. The CDR3 is 15 residues long.

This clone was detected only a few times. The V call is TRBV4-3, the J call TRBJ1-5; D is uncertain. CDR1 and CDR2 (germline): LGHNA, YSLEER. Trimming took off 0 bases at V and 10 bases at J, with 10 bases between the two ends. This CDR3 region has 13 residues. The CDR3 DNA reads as TGCGCCAGCAGCCAAGATTGGCCGGGACCCCAGCATTTT. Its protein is CASSQDWPGPQHF.

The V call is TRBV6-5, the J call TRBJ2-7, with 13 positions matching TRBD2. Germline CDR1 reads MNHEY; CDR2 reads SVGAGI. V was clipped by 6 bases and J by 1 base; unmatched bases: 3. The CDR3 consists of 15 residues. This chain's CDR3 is CASSWTSGSSYEQYF. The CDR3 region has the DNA TGTGCCAGCAGCTGGACTAGCGGGAGTTCCTACGAGCAGTACTTC.

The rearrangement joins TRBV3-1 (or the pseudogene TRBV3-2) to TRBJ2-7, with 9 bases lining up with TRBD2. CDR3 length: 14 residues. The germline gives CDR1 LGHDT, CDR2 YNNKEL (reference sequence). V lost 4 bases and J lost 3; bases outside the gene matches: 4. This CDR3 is CASSRTSVDYEQYF. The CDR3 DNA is TGTGCCAGCAGCCGGACTAGCGTTGACTACGAGCAGTACTTC.

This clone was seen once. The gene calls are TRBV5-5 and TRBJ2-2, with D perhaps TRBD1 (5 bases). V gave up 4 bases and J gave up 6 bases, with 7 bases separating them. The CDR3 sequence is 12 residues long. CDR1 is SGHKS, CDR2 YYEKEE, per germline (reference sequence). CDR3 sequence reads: CASSRGPGELFF. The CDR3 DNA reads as TGTGCCAGCAGCAGGGGCCCCGGGGAGCTGTTTTTT.

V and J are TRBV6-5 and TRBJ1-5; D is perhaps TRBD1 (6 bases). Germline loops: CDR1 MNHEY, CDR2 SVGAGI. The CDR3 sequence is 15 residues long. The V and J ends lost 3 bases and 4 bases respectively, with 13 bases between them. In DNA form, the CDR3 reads TGTGCCAGCAGTTATACGCGGGGGGCGAATCAGCCCCAGCATTTT. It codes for CASSYTRGANQPQHF.

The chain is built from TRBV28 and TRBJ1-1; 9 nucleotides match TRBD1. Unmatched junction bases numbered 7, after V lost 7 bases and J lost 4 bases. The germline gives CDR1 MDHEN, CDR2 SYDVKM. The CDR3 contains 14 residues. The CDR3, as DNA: TGTGCCAGCATGGGGGGGGACAGGGTCACTGAAGCTTTCTTT. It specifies CASMGGDRVTEAFF.

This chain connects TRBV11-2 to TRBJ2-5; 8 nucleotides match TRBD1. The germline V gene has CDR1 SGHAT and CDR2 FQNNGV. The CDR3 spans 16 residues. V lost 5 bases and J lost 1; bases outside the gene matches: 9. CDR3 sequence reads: CASSPRTDRVQETQYF. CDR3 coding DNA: TGTGCCAGCAGCCCTAGAACGGACAGGGTCCAAGAGACCCAGTACTTC.

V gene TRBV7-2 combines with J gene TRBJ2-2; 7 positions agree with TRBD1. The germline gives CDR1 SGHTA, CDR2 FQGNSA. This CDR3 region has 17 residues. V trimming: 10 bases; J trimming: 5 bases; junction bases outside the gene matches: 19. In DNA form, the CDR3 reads TGTGCCACAAAAGGGGGCCGACAGGGACGGTGGACCGGGGAGCTGTTTTTT. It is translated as CATKGGRQGRWTGELFF. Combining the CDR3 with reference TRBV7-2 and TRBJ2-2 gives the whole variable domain GAGVSQSPSNKVTEKGKDVELRCDPISGHTALYWYRQSLGQGLEFLIYFQGNSAPDKSGLPSDRFSAERTGGSVSTLTIQRTQQEDSAVYLCATKGGRQGRWTGELFFGEGSRLTVL.

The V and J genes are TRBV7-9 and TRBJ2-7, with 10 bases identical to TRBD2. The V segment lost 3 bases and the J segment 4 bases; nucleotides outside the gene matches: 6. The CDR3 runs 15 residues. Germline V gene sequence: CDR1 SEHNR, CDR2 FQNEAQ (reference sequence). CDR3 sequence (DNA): TGTGCCAGCAGCTTTGGACCTAGCGGGAGTTACGAGCAGTACTTC. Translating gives CASSFGPSGSYEQYF.

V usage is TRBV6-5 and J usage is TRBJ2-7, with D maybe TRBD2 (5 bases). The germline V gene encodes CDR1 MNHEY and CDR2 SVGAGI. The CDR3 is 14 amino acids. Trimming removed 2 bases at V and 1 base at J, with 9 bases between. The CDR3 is CASSYIRGSYEQYF. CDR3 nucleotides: TGTGCCAGCAGTTACATTCGAGGGTCCTACGAGCAGTACTTC.

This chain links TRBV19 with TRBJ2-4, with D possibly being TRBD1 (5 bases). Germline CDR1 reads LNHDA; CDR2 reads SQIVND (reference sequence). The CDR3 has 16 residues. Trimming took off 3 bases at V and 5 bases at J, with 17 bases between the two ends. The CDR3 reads CASSIIRSGSQNIQYF. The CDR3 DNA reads TGTGCCAGTAGTATTATACGGTCAGGGTCGCAAAACATTCAGTACTTC.

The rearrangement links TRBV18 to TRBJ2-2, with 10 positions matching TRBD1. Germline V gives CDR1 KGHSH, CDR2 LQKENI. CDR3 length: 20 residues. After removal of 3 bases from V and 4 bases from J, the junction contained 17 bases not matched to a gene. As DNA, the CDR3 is TGTGCCAGCTCACCCTCCCTGGGGACAGGGGATTGGCTAGCCACCGGGGAGCTGTTTTTT. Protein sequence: CASSPSLGTGDWLATGELFF.

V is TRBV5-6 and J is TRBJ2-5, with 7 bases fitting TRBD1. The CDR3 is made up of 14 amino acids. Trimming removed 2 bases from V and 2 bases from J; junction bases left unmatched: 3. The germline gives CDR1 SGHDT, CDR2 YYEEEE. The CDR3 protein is CASSFSDRQETQYF. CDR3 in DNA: TGTGCCAGCAGCTTTTCGGACAGGCAAGAGACCCAGTACTTC.

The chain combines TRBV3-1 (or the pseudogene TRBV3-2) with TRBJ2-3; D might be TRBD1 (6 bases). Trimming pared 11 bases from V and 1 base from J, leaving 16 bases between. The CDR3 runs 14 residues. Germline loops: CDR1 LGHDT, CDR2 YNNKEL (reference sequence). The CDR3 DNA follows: TGTGCCTGGGTAGGGGGAATCCGCACAGATACGCAGTATTTT. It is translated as CAWVGGIRTDTQYF.

The DNA for the CDR3 is TGTGCCACCGGGGGGAGCACAGATACGCAGTATTTT. Translating it yields CATGGSTDTQYF. V gene TRBV24-1 combines with J gene TRBJ2-3; D is possibly TRBD2 (6 bases). Per germline, CDR1 KGHDR and CDR2 SFDVKD. V was pared by 9 bases and J by 0 bases, with 6 bases between. This CDR3 has 12 amino acids.

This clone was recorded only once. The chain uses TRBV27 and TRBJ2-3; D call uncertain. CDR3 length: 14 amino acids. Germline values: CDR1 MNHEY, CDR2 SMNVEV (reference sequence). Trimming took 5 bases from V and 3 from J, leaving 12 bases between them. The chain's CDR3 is CASSVSTATDTQYF. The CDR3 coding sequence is TGTGCCAGCAGTGTTTCAACAGCTACAGATACGCAGTATTTT.

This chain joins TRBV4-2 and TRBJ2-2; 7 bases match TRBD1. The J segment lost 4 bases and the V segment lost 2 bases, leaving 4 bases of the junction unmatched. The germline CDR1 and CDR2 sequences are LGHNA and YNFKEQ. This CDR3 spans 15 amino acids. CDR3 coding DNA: TGTGCCAGCAGCCAAATTACAGGGGCCACCGGGGAGCTGTTTTTT. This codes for CASSQITGATGELFF.

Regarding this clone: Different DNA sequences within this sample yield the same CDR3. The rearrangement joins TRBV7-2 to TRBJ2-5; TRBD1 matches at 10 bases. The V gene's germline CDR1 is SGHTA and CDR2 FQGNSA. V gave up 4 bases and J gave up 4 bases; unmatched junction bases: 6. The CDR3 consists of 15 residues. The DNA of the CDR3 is TGTGCCAGCAGCTGGACAGGGGGGGAGAGAGAGACCCAGTACTTC. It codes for CASSWTGGERETQYF.

The CDR3 here is CASSPVAGGRGDTQYF. The CDR3 nucleotides are TGTGCCAGCAGCCCGGTAGCGGGAGGGCGGGGAGATACGCAGTATTTT. The V gene is TRBV5-4, the J gene TRBJ2-3; TRBD2 aligns across 11 bases. The germline gives CDR1 SGHNT, CDR2 YYREEE (reference sequence). The CDR3 sequence is 16 residues long. Losses at the gene ends were 4 bases for V and 5 bases for J; bases not matched to a gene: 9.

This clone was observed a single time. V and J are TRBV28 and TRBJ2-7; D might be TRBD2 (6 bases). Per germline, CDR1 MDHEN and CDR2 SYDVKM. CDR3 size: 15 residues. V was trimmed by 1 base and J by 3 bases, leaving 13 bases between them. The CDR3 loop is CASSLYGGEGYEQYF. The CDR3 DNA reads TGTGCCAGCAGTTTATACGGGGGAGAGGGCTACGAGCAGTACTTC. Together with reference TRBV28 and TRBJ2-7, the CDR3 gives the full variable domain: DVKVTQSSRYLVKRTGEKVFLECVQDMDHENMFWYRQDPGLGLRLIYFSYDVKMKEKGDIPEGYSVSREKKERFSLILESASTNQTSMYLCASSLYGGEGYEQYFGPGTRLTVT.

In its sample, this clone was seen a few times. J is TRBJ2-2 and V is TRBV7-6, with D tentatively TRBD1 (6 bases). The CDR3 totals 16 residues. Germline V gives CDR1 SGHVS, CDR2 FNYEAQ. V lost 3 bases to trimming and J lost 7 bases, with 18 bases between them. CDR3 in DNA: TGTGCCAGCAGCTTCGCAGTGGCAGGGGTCGGCGGGGAGCTGTTTTTT. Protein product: CASSFAVAGVGGELFF.

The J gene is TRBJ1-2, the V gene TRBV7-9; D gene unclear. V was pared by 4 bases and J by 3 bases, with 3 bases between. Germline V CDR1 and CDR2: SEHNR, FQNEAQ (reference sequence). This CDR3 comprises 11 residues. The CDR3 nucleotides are TGTGCCAGCAGCTCCGACTATGGCTACACCTTC. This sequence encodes CASSSDYGYTF.

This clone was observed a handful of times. CDR3: CASSKERGREAYTDTQYF. In DNA, the CDR3 is TGTGCCAGCAGCAAAGAAAGAGGGCGGGAAGCTTATACAGATACGCAGTATTTT. The J gene is TRBJ2-3, the V gene TRBV21-1; the table's TRBD2 call for D was not verified on the DNA. TRBV21-1 is classified as a pseudogene. CDR3 size: 18 residues.

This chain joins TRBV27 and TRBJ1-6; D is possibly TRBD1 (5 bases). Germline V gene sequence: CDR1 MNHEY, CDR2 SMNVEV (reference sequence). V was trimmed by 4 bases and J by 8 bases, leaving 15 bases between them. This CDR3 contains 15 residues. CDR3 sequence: CASSSVRDYDSPLHF. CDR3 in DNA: TGTGCCAGCAGTTCCGTCCGGGACTACGATTCACCCCTCCACTTT.